A selection of T cell receptor beta chains follows, all from one sample in a study of T-cell reconstitution after alpha-beta-depleted transplantation in children. TCRdb re-derived calls from the PCR reads in MiXCR, one entry per CDR3 protein. This sample has 500,000 or so distinct CDR3 sequences, with about 31% found just once. The sample in question was PBMCs from the stem cell graft donor, obtained from the stem cell graft. The receptors derive from a human donor who donated a stem cell graft to a child with aplastic anemia. CDR3s include the opening cysteine and the closing phenylalanine or tryptophan. D genes are given only for firm matches. A clone size is listed for some rows: how often the clone was seen (once, few, many), or a class if it is expanded.

clone size	V gene	D gene	J gene	CDR3 protein	CDR3 DNA
few	TRBV20-1	TRBD1	TRBJ1-4	CSARFTGGNEKLFF	TGCAGTGCTAGGTTTACAGGGGGGAATGAAAAACTGTTTTTT
once	TRBV7-9	.	TRBJ1-1	CASSLLEPTLSEAFF	TGTGCCAGCAGCCTTCTTGAACCTACCTTATCCGAAGCTTTCTTT
.	TRBV6-2/TRBV6-3	TRBD2	TRBJ2-1	CASKAGTSGIHAEQFF	TGTGCCAGCAAGGCCGGGACTAGCGGGATTCATGCTGAGCAGTTCTTC
.	TRBV6-2/TRBV6-3	.	TRBJ2-1	CASSYTVSSYNEQFF	TGTGCCAGCAGTTACACTGTGAGCTCCTACAATGAGCAGTTCTTC
.	TRBV6-2/TRBV6-3	TRBD1	TRBJ1-5	CASKRTGDQPQHF	TGTGCCAGCAAGAGGACAGGGGATCAGCCCCAGCATTTT
.	TRBV7-9	.	TRBJ2-5	CASSFNGLAKETQYF	TGTGCCAGCAGCTTTAACGGCCTAGCCAAAGAGACCCAGTACTTC
few	TRBV10-3	.	TRBJ1-5	CAVRGGESNQPQHF	TGTGCCGTCCGAGGGGGTGAGAGCAATCAGCCCCAGCATTTT
few	TRBV28	TRBD1	TRBJ2-3	CASSSDRAPDTQYF	TGTGCCAGCAGCTCCGACAGGGCCCCCGATACGCAGTATTTT
few	TRBV20-1	TRBD1	TRBJ1-2	CSARDWGQSNYGYTF	TGCAGTGCTCGAGATTGGGGACAGTCTAACTATGGCTACACCTTC
few	TRBV20-1	TRBD2	TRBJ2-7	CSARSSSGREGEQYF	TGCAGTGCTAGGAGCTCTAGCGGGAGAGAAGGCGAGCAGTACTTC
few	TRBV29-1	.	TRBJ2-1	CSVLERDEQFF	TGCAGCGTTCTAGAGCGGGATGAGCAGTTCTTC
.	TRBV7-8	.	TRBJ2-1	CASSLRGPYNEQFF	TGTGCCAGCAGCCTTAGAGGGCCCTACAATGAGCAGTTCTTC
.	TRBV25-1	.	TRBJ2-1	CASSEFVLEDEQFF	TGTGCCAGCAGTGAATTCGTTCTTGAAGATGAGCAGTTCTTC
.	TRBV6-2/TRBV6-3	TRBD1	TRBJ1-2	CASSYSISSRGLNGYTF	TGTGCCAGCAGTTACTCGATATCCAGCAGGGGGCTCAATGGCTACACCTTC
.	TRBV7-8	.	TRBJ1-2	CASSLATGTNYGYTF	TGTGCCAGCAGCTTAGCCACAGGTACAAACTATGGCTACACCTTC
.	TRBV28	.	TRBJ2-3	CASSPRLADTQYF	TGTGCCAGCAGCCCTCGACTAGCAGATACGCAGTATTTT
.	TRBV28	.	TRBJ2-5	CASSLPNRVGETQYF	TGTGCCAGCAGTTTACCCAACAGGGTCGGGGAGACCCAGTACTTC
.	TRBV29-1	.	TRBJ2-2	CSVGGFGELFF	TGCAGCGTTGGGGGTTTCGGGGAGCTGTTTTTT
.	TRBV27	TRBD1	TRBJ2-4	CASSQTGGNIQYF	TGTGCCAGCAGTCAGACAGGGGGAAACATTCAGTACTTC
few	TRBV7-9	TRBD1	TRBJ1-4	CASSWGQGDTEKLFF	TGTGCCAGCAGCTGGGGACAGGGGGATACTGAAAAACTGTTTTTT
.	TRBV6-1	.	TRBJ2-2	CASSEASGRELFF	TGTGCCAGCAGTGAAGCTTCAGGGAGGGAGCTGTTTTTT
few	TRBV20-1	TRBD1	TRBJ2-7	CSAREDRGHEQYF	TGCAGTGCTAGAGAGGACAGGGGGCACGAGCAGTACTTC
.	TRBV6-1	TRBD1	TRBJ1-1	CASDRGTEAFF	TGTGCCAGCGACAGGGGCACTGAAGCTTTCTTT
.	TRBV5-1	TRBD1	TRBJ1-1	CASSLRGGGGGLDTEAFF	TGCGCCAGCAGCTTGCGCGGCGGAGGGGGCGGATTGGACACTGAAGCTTTCTTT
few	TRBV7-7	TRBD1	TRBJ2-3	CASSSGQSTDTQYF	TGTGCCAGCAGCTCGGGACAGTCGACAGATACGCAGTATTTT
.	TRBV25-1	.	TRBJ2-5	CASSEYGVPEETQYF	TGTGCCAGCAGTGAATATGGGGTTCCAGAAGAGACCCAGTACTTC
.	TRBV5-1	TRBD2	TRBJ2-1	CASSPARGVEEQFF	TGCGCCAGCAGTCCGGCCCGGGGGGTTGAAGAGCAGTTCTTC